Described below is a single TCR beta chain sequence and its context. The record originates from a study of T cells expressing NK-cell markers. Making the TCR beta cDNA relied on 5'RACE template switching with UMIs. TCRdb re-called the 5' RACE reads and shows each CDR3 protein once, DNA omitted. The sample table sets out 150,000 to 200,000 distinct CDR3 sequences. This sequence originates from a woman aged 18 to 75 in good health. Sequencing was performed on blood T cells: a sorted CD56 or NKG2C T cell subset, CD4+ or CD8+ T cells, or bulk PBMC T cells (not recorded which).

This CDR3 reads CASSLNPTGPGYYEQYF. The chain carries TRBV18 and TRBJ2-7; TCRdb's assignment of TRBD1 cannot be checked, as there is no DNA. This CDR3 region has 17 residues. Germline-derived CDR1 and CDR2 are KGHSH and LQKENI.